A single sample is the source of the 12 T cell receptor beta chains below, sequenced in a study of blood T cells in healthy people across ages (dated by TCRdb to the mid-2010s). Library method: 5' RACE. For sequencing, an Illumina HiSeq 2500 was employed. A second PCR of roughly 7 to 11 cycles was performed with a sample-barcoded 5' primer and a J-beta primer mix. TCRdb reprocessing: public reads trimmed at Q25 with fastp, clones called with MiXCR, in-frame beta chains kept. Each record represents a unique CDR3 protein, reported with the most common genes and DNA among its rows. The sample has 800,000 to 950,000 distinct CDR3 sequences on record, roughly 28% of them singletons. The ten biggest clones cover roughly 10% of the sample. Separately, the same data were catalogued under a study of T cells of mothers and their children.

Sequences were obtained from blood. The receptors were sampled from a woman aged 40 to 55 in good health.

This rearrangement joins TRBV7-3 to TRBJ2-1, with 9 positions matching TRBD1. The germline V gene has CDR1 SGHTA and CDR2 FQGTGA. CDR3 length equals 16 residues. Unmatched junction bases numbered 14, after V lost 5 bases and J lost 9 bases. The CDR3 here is CASSLNPPGTGSEQFF. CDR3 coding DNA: TGTGCCAGCAGCCTAAACCCTCCCGGGACAGGGTCTGAGCAGTTCTTC.

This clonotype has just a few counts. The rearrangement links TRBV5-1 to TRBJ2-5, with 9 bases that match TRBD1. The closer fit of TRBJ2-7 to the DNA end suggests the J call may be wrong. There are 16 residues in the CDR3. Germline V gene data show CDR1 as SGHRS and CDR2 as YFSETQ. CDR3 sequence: CASRPSAGTGWHEQYF. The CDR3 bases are TGCGCCAGCAGACCATCCGCAGGGACAGGGTGGCACGAGCAGTACTTC.

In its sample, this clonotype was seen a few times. The CDR3 loop is CSAMPADYGYTF. The CDR3 DNA follows: TGCAGTGCTATGCCAGCGGACTATGGCTACACCTTC. The gene calls are TRBV20-1 and TRBJ1-2; D is uncertain. The germline gives CDR1 DFQATT, CDR2 SNEGSKA (reference sequence). V lost 4 bases and J lost 3, with 9 bases in between. This CDR3 has 12 amino acids.

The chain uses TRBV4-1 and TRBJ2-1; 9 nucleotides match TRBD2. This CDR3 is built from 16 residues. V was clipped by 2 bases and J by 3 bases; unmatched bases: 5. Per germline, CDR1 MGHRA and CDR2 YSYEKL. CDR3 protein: CASSQNPSGVYNEQFF. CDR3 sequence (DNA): TGCGCCAGCAGCCAAAATCCTAGCGGGGTCTACAATGAGCAGTTCTTC.

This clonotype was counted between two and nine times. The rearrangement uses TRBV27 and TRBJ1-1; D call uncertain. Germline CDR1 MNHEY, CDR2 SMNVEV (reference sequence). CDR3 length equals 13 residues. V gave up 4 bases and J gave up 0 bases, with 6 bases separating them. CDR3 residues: CASSSPMNTEAFF. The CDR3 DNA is TGTGCCAGCAGTTCCCCTATGAACACTGAAGCTTTCTTT.

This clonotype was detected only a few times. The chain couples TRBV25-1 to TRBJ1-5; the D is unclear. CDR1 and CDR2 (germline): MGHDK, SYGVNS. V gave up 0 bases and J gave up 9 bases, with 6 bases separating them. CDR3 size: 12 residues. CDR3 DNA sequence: TGTGCCAGCAGTGAATACTCTGGGCCCCAGCATTTT. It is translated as CASSEYSGPQHF.

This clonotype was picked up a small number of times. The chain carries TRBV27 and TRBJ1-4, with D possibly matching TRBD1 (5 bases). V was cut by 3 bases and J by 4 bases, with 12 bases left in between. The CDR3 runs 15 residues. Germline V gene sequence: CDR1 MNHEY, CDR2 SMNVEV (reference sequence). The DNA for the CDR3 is TGTGCCAGCAGTTTCACCGACAGTCTTAATGAAAAACTGTTTTTT. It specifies CASSFTDSLNEKLFF.

The CDR3, as DNA: TGTGCCAGCAGTTTATCCCGGGACAGGTGGGAGGATCAGCCCCAGCATTTT. This translates into CASSLSRDRWEDQPQHF. The chain couples TRBV28 to TRBJ1-5; 8 bases are a match to TRBD1. Germline V lookup: CDR1 MDHEN, CDR2 SYDVKM. V dropped 1 base and J dropped 5; count of bases not matched to a gene: 10. The CDR3 consists of 17 residues. Combining the CDR3 with reference TRBV28 and TRBJ1-5 gives the whole variable domain DVKVTQSSRYLVKRTGEKVFLECVQDMDHENMFWYRQDPGLGLRLIYFSYDVKMKEKGDIPEGYSVSREKKERFSLILESASTNQTSMYLCASSLSRDRWEDQPQHFGDGTRLSIL.

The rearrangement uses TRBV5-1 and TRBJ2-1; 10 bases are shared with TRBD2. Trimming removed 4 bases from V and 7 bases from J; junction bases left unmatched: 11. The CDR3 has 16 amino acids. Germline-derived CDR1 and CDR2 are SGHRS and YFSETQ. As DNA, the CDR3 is TGCGCCAGCAGCCGTCCTAGCGGGGGAACATGTAATGAGCAGTTCTTC. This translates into CASSRPSGGTCNEQFF.

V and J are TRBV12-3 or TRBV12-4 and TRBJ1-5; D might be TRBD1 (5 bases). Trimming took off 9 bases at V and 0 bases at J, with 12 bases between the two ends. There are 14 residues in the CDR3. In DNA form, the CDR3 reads TGTGCCAGTACCTGGGACGGTAGCAATCAGCCCCAGCATTTT. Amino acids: CASTWDGSNQPQHF.

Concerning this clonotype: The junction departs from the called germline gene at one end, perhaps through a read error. CDR3 sequence reads: CASSLAGRQVVSPLHF. The CDR3 nucleotides are TGCGCCAGCAGCTTGGCCGGGAGACAGGTAGTTTCACCTCTCCACTTT. J is TRBJ1-6 and V is TRBV5-1; possibly TRBD1 for D (6 bases). The CDR3 consists of 16 residues. In germline, CDR1 is SGHRS, CDR2 YFSETQ.

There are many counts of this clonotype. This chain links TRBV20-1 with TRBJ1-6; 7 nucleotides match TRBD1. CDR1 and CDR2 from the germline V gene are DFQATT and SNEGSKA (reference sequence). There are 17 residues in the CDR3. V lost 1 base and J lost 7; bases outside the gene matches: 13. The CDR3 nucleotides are TGCAGTGCTAGAGGTCTAGGGGACAGAGGCCCCAATTCACCCCTCCACTTT. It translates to CSARGLGDRGPNSPLHF.